These 16 T cell receptor beta chains originate from one sample sequenced in a study of vaccination and CD4 T cells after COVID-19. The antigens for these receptors are not known. The Oncomine TCR Beta short-read assay was applied to DNA of cultured CD4+ T cells. CD4+ T cells were cultured, and genomic DNA was extracted from them. TCRdb independently ran MiXCR on the PCR reads; one entry per CDR3 protein. The data show fewer than 13,000 distinct CDR3 sequences, approximately 35% seen once. The sample's treatment: roughly 10-day PBMC culture with coronavirus spike peptide pools or control peptides (ViraFEST assay). CD4+ T-cell collection from the unexposed donor predated the COVID-19 pandemic (2011-2018). The sequenced material came from CD4+ T cells from blood, cultured in vitro. All receptors come from a human donor in good health.

The V call is TRBV7-2, the J call TRBJ2-5; 7 bases are a match to TRBD2. Germline V gives CDR1 SGHTA, CDR2 FQGNSA. The CDR3 covers 14 residues. V was clipped by 1 base and J by 5 bases; unmatched bases: 4. CDR3 sequence (DNA): TGTGCCAGCAGCTTAGTGTGGGGAGGGGAGACCCAGTACTTC. Protein sequence: CASSLVWGGETQYF.

This chain uses TRBV10-3 with TRBJ1-6; 8 nucleotides line up with TRBD1. The CDR3 loop spans 17 amino acids. The germline V gene has CDR1 ENHRY and CDR2 SYGVKD. V was pared by 7 bases and J by 5 bases, with 13 bases of the junction left unmatched. The CDR3 sequence is CAIKPDRGLNHNSPLHF. DNA of the CDR3: TGTGCCATCAAGCCCGACAGGGGACTAAATCATAATTCACCCCTCCACTTT.

There are a few counts of this clonotype. This chain connects TRBV7-6 to TRBJ1-1; tentative D call: TRBD1 (5 bases). The length of the CDR3 is 15 residues. Germline V gene sequence: CDR1 SGHVS, CDR2 FNYEAQ. V was pared by 5 bases and J by 2 bases, with 15 bases between. CDR3 amino acids: CASSPQVIQNTEAFF. The CDR3, as DNA: TGTGCCAGCAGCCCACAGGTTATTCAAAACACTGAAGCTTTCTTT.

Concerning this clonotype: A read error may be the cause here, since a much bigger clone is one base away. The chain employs TRBV20-1 and TRBJ2-5; either TRBD1 or TRBD2 may fit D (5 bases each). Germline loops: CDR1 DFQATT, CDR2 SNEGSKA (reference sequence). V lost 2 bases and J lost 5, with 15 bases in between. The CDR3 contains 14 residues. CDR3 sequence reads: CSARNPWGMETQYF. The CDR3 region has the DNA TGCAGTGCTAGAAACCCATGGGGGATGGAGACCCAGTACTTC.

In its sample, this clonotype was seen a few times. V usage is TRBV20-1 and J usage is TRBJ1-1; no definite D call. This CDR3 has 14 residues. CDR1 is DFQATT, CDR2 SNEGSKA, per germline (reference sequence). Trimming cost V 3 bases and J 4 bases, with 15 bases left between them. The CDR3 DNA reads TGCAGTGCTAGTTTGGCCGCGTGGGCCACTGAAGCTTTCTTT. Protein sequence: CSASLAAWATEAFF.

This clonotype has more than one count but fewer than ten. The CDR3 bases are TGTGCCAGCAGTGATGGTGGACCACGGCCCCAGTACTTC. It specifies CASSDGGPRPQYF. The genes are TRBV25-1 and TRBJ2-5, with unresolved D. Germline values: CDR1 MGHDK, CDR2 SYGVNS. Trimming shortened V by 3 bases and J by 9 bases, and 14 bases separated the two germline ends. This CDR3 contains 13 residues.

The chain combines TRBV7-2 with TRBJ2-7; D is unclear. The CDR3 is 16 residues long. With 0 bases removed from V and 4 bases from J, the gap between germline ends came to 16 bases. Germline V lookup: CDR1 SGHTA, CDR2 FQGNSA. CDR3 loop: CASSLASSSRRYEQYF. In nucleotides, the CDR3 is TGTGCCAGCAGCTTAGCTTCGTCCTCACGTAGATACGAGCAGTACTTC.

The J gene is TRBJ1-2, the V gene TRBV6-2 or TRBV6-3, with D unclear. CDR3 length: 16 residues. Looked up from germline, CDR1 is MNHEY and CDR2 is SVGEGT. Trimming shortened V by 0 bases and J by 0 bases, and 11 bases separated the two germline ends. This CDR3 is CASSYSLRDPNYGYTF. CDR3 coding DNA: TGTGCCAGCAGTTACTCGCTACGGGATCCTAACTATGGCTACACCTTC.

This clonotype was counted only a few times. The chain combines TRBV30 with TRBJ2-7, with D perhaps TRBD2 (5 bases). CDR1 is GTSNPN and CDR2 is SVGIG in the germline V gene (reference sequence). The V end was cut by 4 bases, the J end by 7 bases, with 17 bases between. CDR3 length equals 13 residues. CDR3 nucleotides: TGTGCCTGGACCCGACGGGGATTTGGAGAGCAGTACTTC. Translated: CAWTRRGFGEQYF.

This clonotype came up a few times. CDR3 sequence (DNA): TGCAGTGCTAGAGATCGGACAGGGGGAGGTTATTCACCCCTCCACTTT. Amino acid sequence: CSARDRTGGGYSPLHF. The chain carries TRBV20-1 and TRBJ1-6, with 10 bases that match TRBD1. Germline values: CDR1 DFQATT, CDR2 SNEGSKA (reference sequence). The CDR3 covers 16 residues. V lost 0 bases and J lost 8; bases outside the gene matches: 7.

The rearrangement uses TRBV27 and TRBJ1-2; D is uncertain. The V and J ends lost 0 bases and 5 bases respectively, with 13 bases between them. This CDR3 has 15 residues. Germline V CDR1 and CDR2: MNHEY, SMNVEV (reference sequence). The CDR3 region has the DNA TGTGCCAGCAGTTTATCGCCTAGAGGGTTTTATGGCTACACCTTC. Translated: CASSLSPRGFYGYTF.

J is TRBJ2-7 and V is TRBV6-1, with D tentatively TRBD1 (5 bases). This CDR3 contains 11 residues. The germline CDR1 and CDR2 sequences are MNHNS and SASEGT. Trimming left V 5 bases short and J 7 bases short, with 9 bases between. The CDR3 loop reads CASSPSGEQYF. CDR3 DNA sequence: TGTGCCAGCAGTCCGTCAGGGGAGCAGTACTTC.

This chain joins TRBV24-1 and TRBJ1-2, with 7 positions matching TRBD1. CDR3 size: 16 residues. The trim removed 0 bases at V and 3 bases at J, leaving 6 bases unmatched. The V gene's germline CDR1 is KGHDR and CDR2 SFDVKD. The DNA of the CDR3 is TGTGCCACCAGTGATTTGCCGACAGGGCCTGACTATGGCTACACCTTC. The encoded protein is CATSDLPTGPDYGYTF.

There are a few counts of this clonotype. The chain combines TRBV6-4 with TRBJ2-3, with D hard to call. There are 14 residues in the CDR3. Trimming took 3 bases from V and 7 from J, leaving 14 bases between them. The germline V gene has CDR1 MRHNA and CDR2 SNTAGT. In DNA form, the CDR3 reads TGTGCCAGCAGTGAAGGAGCAACTCCCAATACGCAGTATTTT. Translation: CASSEGATPNTQYF.

The chain combines TRBV14 with TRBJ2-3, with D hard to call. Germline CDR1 is SGHDN and CDR2 is FVKESK. V was clipped by 1 base and J by 0 bases, with 11 bases between them. CDR3 length: 16 amino acids. The CDR3 loop reads CASSQGTQPSTDTQYF. For the CDR3, the DNA is TGTGCCAGCAGCCAAGGCACGCAGCCTAGCACAGATACGCAGTATTTT.

This chain links TRBV6-5 with TRBJ1-6; 7 bases align to TRBD1. Trimming at V came to 4 bases and at J to 10 bases, leaving 10 bases not matched to a gene. This CDR3 is 15 amino acids long. CDR1 and CDR2 from the germline V gene are MNHEY and SVGAGI. DNA for the CDR3: TGTGCCAGCAGTTTACAGCGACAGGGACACTCACCCCTCCACTTT. Protein: CASSLQRQGHSPLHF.